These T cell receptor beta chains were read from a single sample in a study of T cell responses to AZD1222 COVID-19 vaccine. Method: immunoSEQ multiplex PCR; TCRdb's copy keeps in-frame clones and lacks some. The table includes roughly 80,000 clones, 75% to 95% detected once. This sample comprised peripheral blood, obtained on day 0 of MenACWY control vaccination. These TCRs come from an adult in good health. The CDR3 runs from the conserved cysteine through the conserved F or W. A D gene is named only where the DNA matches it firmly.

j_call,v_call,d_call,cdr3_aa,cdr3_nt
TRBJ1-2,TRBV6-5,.,CASSPRRSYGYTF,TGTGCCAGCAGTCCCCGCCGGTCCTATGGCTACACCTTC
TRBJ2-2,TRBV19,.,CASNMDGGRSGELFF,TGTGCCAGTAATATGGACGGGGGAAGAAGTGGGGAGCTGTTTTTT
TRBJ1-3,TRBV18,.,CASSPSGYDSGNTIYF,TGTGCCAGCTCACCATCCGGGTACGACTCTGGAAACACCATATATTTT
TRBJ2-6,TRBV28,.,CASRGLSSGANVLTF,TGTGCCAGTCGGGGTCTCAGCTCTGGGGCCAACGTCCTGACTTTC
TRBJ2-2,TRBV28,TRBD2,CASSSIRTSGRNTGELFF,TGTGCCAGCAGTTCTATACGGACTAGCGGGAGGAACACCGGGGAGCTGTTTTTT
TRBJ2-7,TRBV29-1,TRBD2,CSVDWGTSGSTGYEQYF,TGCAGCGTTGATTGGGGGACTAGCGGGAGTACCGGATACGAGCAGTACTTC
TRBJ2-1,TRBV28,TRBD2,CASGSGSGYNEQFF,TGTGCCAGCGGGAGCGGGAGTGGCTACAATGAGCAGTTCTTC
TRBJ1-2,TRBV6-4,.,CASSDTKRDNLGGYTF,TGTGCCAGCAGTGACACCAAAAGGGACAACTTGGGCGGCTACACCTTC
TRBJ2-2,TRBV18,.,CASSPPTGRRRTGELFF,TGTGCCAGCTCACCACCGACAGGCCGAAGGAGAACCGGGGAGCTGTTTTTT
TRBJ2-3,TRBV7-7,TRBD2,CASSSRFSGRGTDTQYF,TGTGCTAGCAGCTCCCGATTTAGCGGGAGAGGGACAGATACGCAGTATTTT
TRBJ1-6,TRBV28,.,CASSPWAPNSPLHF,TGTGCCAGCAGCCCCTGGGCCCCAAATTCACCCCTCCACTTT
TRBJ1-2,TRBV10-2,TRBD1,CASSPSRARDRGSYTF,TGCGCCAGCAGTCCTTCCCGAGCCCGGGACAGGGGTAGCTACACCTTC
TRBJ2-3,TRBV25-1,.,CATSRQGTDTQYF,TGTGCCACCTCCAGGCAGGGCACAGATACGCAGTATTTT
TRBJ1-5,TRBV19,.,CASSIAGQGNQPQHF,TGTGCCAGTAGTATCGCCGGGCAAGGCAATCAGCCCCAGCATTTT
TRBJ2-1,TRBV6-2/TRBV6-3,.,CASSYVESIEQFF,TGTGCCAGCAGTTACGTCGAGTCGATCGAGCAGTTCTTC